The clone carrying this T cell receptor (beta chain) occurred many times. Its antigen is undetermined. The CDR3 totals 15 residues. Per germline, CDR1 SEHNR and CDR2 FQNEAQ (reference sequence). The V and J ends lost 5 bases and 0 bases respectively, with 14 bases between them. The source of the sample is a study of early T cells in non-severe SARS-CoV-2 infection. Findings and limits, study-wide: CD4 and private specificities were missed by VDJdb matching, which favored anti-spike CD8 responses.

Each CDR3 protein gets one entry after TCRdb re-called the 5' RACE reads with MiXCR. The sample consists of about 98,000 distinct CDR3 sequences, around 13% of them appearing once. The genes are TRBV7-9 and TRBJ2-7; a weak D match, TRBD2 (7 bases). The receptor comes from an adult who was a healthcare worker with PCR-confirmed SARS-CoV-2 infection or an uninfected control (not recorded which). Specimen: whole blood. The CDR3 bases are TGTGCCAGCAGCCAAAAGGGGGACTACTCCTACGAGCAGTACTTC. This gives the protein CASSQKGDYSYEQYF.